The 3 T cell receptor beta chains below were found in one sample sequenced in a study of cytomegalovirus exposure and HLA in healthy donors. The PCR ran on 60 Vbeta and 13 Jbeta primers. Sequencing was performed with immunoSEQ multiplex PCR; in TCRdb, only in-frame clones are kept and a portion is missing. This sample has under 200,000 clones, with roughly 80% found just once. The sequenced sample was PBMCs. These receptors were obtained from a woman aged 18 to 35 in good health and CMV-seronegative.

This chain joins TRBV6-1 and TRBJ2-1; 8 bases agree with TRBD2. With 4 bases clipped from V and 0 bases from J, the junction kept 2 bases outside the gene matches. The CDR3 runs 15 residues. From germline, CDR1 is MNHNS and CDR2 SASEGT. The DNA for the CDR3 is TGTGCCAGCAGTGCAACTAGCGGCTCCTACAATGAGCAGTTCTTC. Its translation is CASSATSGSYNEQFF.

This clone appeared once. The CDR3 DNA reads TGTGCCAGCAGTGTAGCAGGGGGAATTCGGGTCAATGAGCAGTTCTTC. The encoded protein is CASSVAGGIRVNEQFF. V gene TRBV28 combines with J gene TRBJ2-1, with TRBD1 matching over 7 bases. With 5 bases clipped from V and 6 bases from J, the junction kept 13 bases outside the gene matches. The CDR3 loop spans 16 amino acids. Germline V lookup: CDR1 MDHEN, CDR2 SYDVKM.

This sequence joins TRBV10-3 and TRBJ1-2; possibly TRBD1 for D (6 bases). The CDR3 has 13 amino acids. Germline V gene lookup returns CDR1 ENHRY and CDR2 SYGVKD. Trimming stripped 5 bases from V and 5 bases from J, with 12 bases between. Here the CDR3 DNA reads TGTGCCATCAGTAAGCGGACAGATTATGGCTACACCTTC. Its protein product is CAISKRTDYGYTF.